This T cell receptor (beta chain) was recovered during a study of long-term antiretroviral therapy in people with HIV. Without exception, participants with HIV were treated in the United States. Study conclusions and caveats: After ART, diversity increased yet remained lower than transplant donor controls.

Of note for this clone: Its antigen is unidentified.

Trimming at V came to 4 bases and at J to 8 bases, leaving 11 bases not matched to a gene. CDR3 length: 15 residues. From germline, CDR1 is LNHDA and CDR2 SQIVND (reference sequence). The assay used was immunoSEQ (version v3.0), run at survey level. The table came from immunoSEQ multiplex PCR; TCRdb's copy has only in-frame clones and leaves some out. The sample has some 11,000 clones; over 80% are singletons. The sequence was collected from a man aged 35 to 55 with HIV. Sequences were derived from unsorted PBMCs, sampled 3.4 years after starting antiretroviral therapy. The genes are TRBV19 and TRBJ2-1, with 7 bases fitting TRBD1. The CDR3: CASSRLTGPQDEQFF. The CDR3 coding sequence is TGTGCCAGTAGTAGGCTGACAGGGCCGCAGGATGAGCAGTTCTTC.